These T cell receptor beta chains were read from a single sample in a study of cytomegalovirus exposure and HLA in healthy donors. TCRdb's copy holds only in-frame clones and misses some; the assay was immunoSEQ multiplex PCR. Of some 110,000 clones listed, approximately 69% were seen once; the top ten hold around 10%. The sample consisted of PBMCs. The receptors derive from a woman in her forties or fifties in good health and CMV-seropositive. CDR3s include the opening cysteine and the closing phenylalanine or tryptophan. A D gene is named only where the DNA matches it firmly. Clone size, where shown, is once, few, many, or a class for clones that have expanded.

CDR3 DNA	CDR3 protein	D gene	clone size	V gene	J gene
TGCAGCGTCAAGGACAGGGGGCCCGACGAGCAGTACTTC	CSVKDRGPDEQYF	TRBD1	-	TRBV29-1	TRBJ2-7
TGTGCCAGCACGACAGGGGGCGGCAGGCCTGAAGCTTTCTTT	CASTTGGGRPEAFF	TRBD1	few	TRBV6-6	TRBJ1-1
TGCAGCGTTGGGGACTACCAAGAGACCCAGTACTTC	CSVGDYQETQYF	-	-	TRBV29-1	TRBJ2-5
TGTGCCAGCTCACTCGAGAGCTCTGGAAACACCATATATTTT	CASSLESSGNTIYF	-	-	TRBV18	TRBJ1-3
TGTGCCAGCAGCTTAGCTTACGGGGGTGAGCAGTTCTTC	CASSLAYGGEQFF	-	-	TRBV7-2	TRBJ2-1
TGTGCCAGCAGTGACCCGAATGAAAAACTGTTTTTT	CASSDPNEKLFF	-	few	TRBV6-1	TRBJ1-4
TGTGCCAGCAGCCACGACAGGCCAGCGTTCAATCAGCCCCAGCATTTT	CASSHDRPAFNQPQHF	-	-	TRBV28	TRBJ1-5
TGTGCCAGCACGTCGGACAGGGTGAACACTGAAGCTTTCTTT	CASTSDRVNTEAFF	TRBD1	-	TRBV6-1	TRBJ1-1
TGTGCCAGCAGCCCAGAAGCGACTTCGAACACCGGGGAGCTGTTTTTT	CASSPEATSNTGELFF	-	few	TRBV9	TRBJ2-2
TGTGCCAGTAGTATAGACCGGGACAGGGGGAAACCTAGCAATCAGCCCCAGCATTTT	CASSIDRDRGKPSNQPQHF	TRBD1	-	TRBV19	TRBJ1-5
TGTGCCAGCAGCTTACTTTTTCCAGGTCCCAACACTGAAGCTTTCTTT	CASSLLFPGPNTEAFF	-	-	TRBV7-6	TRBJ1-1
TGTGCCAGCAGCCAAGAACTGCAAAACTCTGGAAACACCATATATTTT	CASSQELQNSGNTIYF	-	-	TRBV4-2	TRBJ1-3
TGTGCCAGCAGCTTAGGGACAGGTAACCAAGAGACCCAGTACTTC	CASSLGTGNQETQYF	TRBD1	-	TRBV7-2	TRBJ2-5
TGTGCCTGGAGCCCCGGACGCGGGATCTCCTATAATTCACCCCTCCACTTT	CAWSPGRGISYNSPLHF	-	-	TRBV30	TRBJ1-6
TGCGCCAGCAGCCAAGATTTCCCAGGGGGCCTTCTCAATGAAAAACTGTTTTTT	CASSQDFPGGLLNEKLFF	TRBD1	-	TRBV4-3	TRBJ1-4
TGCGCCAGCAGCTTGTACGGGAGCTACGACAATGAGCAGTTCTTC	CASSLYGSYDNEQFF	-	-	TRBV5-1	TRBJ2-1
TGTGCCAGCAGTACTCAACTAGCCCCCCGGCCCACAGATACGCAGTATTTT	CASSTQLAPRPTDTQYF	-	-	TRBV2	TRBJ2-3
TGCGCCAGCAGCGCCGGACCTAGCTCTGAGACCCAGTACTTC	CASSAGPSSETQYF	-	-	TRBV5-1	TRBJ2-5
TGTGCCAGCAGTTTAAGCGGGATGTACGAGCAGTACTTC	CASSLSGMYEQYF	TRBD2	-	TRBV27	TRBJ2-7
TGTGCCAGCAGCCTTGGGAGAGGCACCCCCTATGGCTACACCTTC	CASSLGRGTPYGYTF	-	-	TRBV7-2	TRBJ1-2
TGCGCCAGCAGCCAAGAAGGCGGATACGAGCAGTACTTC	CASSQEGGYEQYF	-	-	TRBV4-3	TRBJ2-7
TGCAGCGTTGATGGACAGGGCTCCTACGAGCAGTACTTC	CSVDGQGSYEQYF	TRBD1	-	TRBV29-1	TRBJ2-7
TGTGCCAGCAGTTTAAGACGAGGGCTCAAACTGTTTTTT	CASSLRRGLKLFF	-	few	TRBV28	TRBJ1-4
TGCGCCAGCAGCTCGGGACAGGGTGGCAATCAGCCCCAGCATTTT	CASSSGQGGNQPQHF	TRBD1	-	TRBV5-1	TRBJ1-5
TGTGCCAGCAGGGATGGGACAGGGAGGGGAGAGACCCAGTACTTC	CASRDGTGRGETQYF	TRBD1	-	TRBV6-5	TRBJ2-5
TGCAGCGTTGAAGAAGGTCGGGAGAGAAACACCATATATTTT	CSVEEGRERNTIYF	-	-	TRBV29-1	TRBJ1-3
TGTGCCAGCAGCCCGGGCGGACAGTACTACGAGCAGTACTTC	CASSPGGQYYEQYF	-	-	TRBV5-4	TRBJ2-7
TGTGCCAGCAGTGGGACAGGGTTTGGAAGAAACACCATATATTTT	CASSGTGFGRNTIYF	TRBD1	-	TRBV2	TRBJ1-3
TGTGCCAGCAGTTTATATGACCGGAGCTCCTACGAGCAGTACTTC	CASSLYDRSSYEQYF	-	-	TRBV28	TRBJ2-7
TGTGCCTGGGGCCGGACAGTAGAGACCCAGTACTTC	CAWGRTVETQYF	-	-	TRBV30	TRBJ2-5
TGCGCCAGCAGCCTACTAGCGGGCAATTACAATGAGCAGTTCTTC	CASSLLAGNYNEQFF	TRBD2	few	TRBV5-1	TRBJ2-1
TGTGCCAGCAGCTTAGTCGGGAAAACCTACGAGCAGTACTTC	CASSLVGKTYEQYF	-	-	TRBV7-9	TRBJ2-7
TGTGCCAGCAGTTCTCCCCTAGCGGGGCCCTACAATGAGCAGTTCTTC	CASSSPLAGPYNEQFF	TRBD2	-	TRBV6-5	TRBJ2-1
TGTGCCAGCAGCACCCTTAGCGGGAGTGGCAACAATGAGCAGTTCTTC	CASSTLSGSGNNEQFF	TRBD2	few	TRBV13	TRBJ2-1
TGTGCCAGCAGTTCCCGGGACCCCAGGGGCGAGCAGTACTTC	CASSSRDPRGEQYF	-	-	TRBV27	TRBJ2-7
TGTGCCAGTAGTATACTAGCGGGAGATCTAGATACGCAGTATTTT	CASSILAGDLDTQYF	TRBD2	-	TRBV19	TRBJ2-3
TGCGCCAGCAGCCAAGGGGGACAGGCTAATGAAAAACTGTTTTTT	CASSQGGQANEKLFF	TRBD1	once	TRBV4-3	TRBJ1-4
TGCGCCAGCAGTAATAGCGGGGGAGGAGATACGCAGTATTTT	CASSNSGGGDTQYF	TRBD2	-	TRBV5-1	TRBJ2-3
TGTGCCAGCAGTTATGCGGGAACTAATCAGCCCCAGCATTTT	CASSYAGTNQPQHF	-	few	TRBV6-6	TRBJ1-5
TGTGCTAGTGGGACAGGCTACGAGCAGTACTTC	CASGTGYEQYF	-	-	TRBV12-5	TRBJ2-7
TGTGCCAGCAGCTCGGGACTAGCGGGGAGATACCAAGAGACCCAGTACTTC	CASSSGLAGRYQETQYF	TRBD2	-	TRBV5-4	TRBJ2-5
TGTGCCAGTGAACAGGGGCTCGGGACAGATACGCAGTATTTT	CASEQGLGTDTQYF	TRBD1	few	TRBV7-9	TRBJ2-3
TGTGCCAGCAGCTTCACTATGGGGGGTTTCTACGAGCAGTACTTC	CASSFTMGGFYEQYF	-	-	TRBV7-2	TRBJ2-7